The clone carrying this T cell receptor (beta chain) was seen repeatedly, ten times or more. Its antigen is not identified. The data derive from a study of T cell repertoires in cytomegalovirus infection. Trimming at V came to 5 bases and at J to 5 bases, leaving 4 bases not matched to a gene. Looked up from germline, CDR1 is SGHTA and CDR2 is FQGNSA. This CDR3 comprises 15 residues. TCRdb used MiXCR to reprocess the reads, holding one entry per CDR3 protein. The data show about 150,000 distinct CDR3 sequences, with about a quarter seen just once and roughly 11% held by the top ten. Findings and caveats of the study: Dominant in the ex vivo response were TCR beta clonotypes restricted by HLA-C and specific for CMV.

Sequences were obtained from PBMCs. The gene calls are TRBV7-2 and TRBJ1-4; 11 nucleotides line up with TRBD1. This clonotype was sampled from a human donor in good health (CMV status not recorded). Some clones in this sample may be carry-over from other donors' samples. CDR3: CASSTRTGGNEKLFF. The CDR3 region has the DNA TGTGCCAGCAGCACAAGGACAGGGGGCAATGAAAAACTGTTTTTT.